This T cell receptor (beta chain) derives from a study of blood T cell repertoires in COVID-19. For the study at large: Both acute and convalescent COVID-19 samples were obtained from the United States, Italy and Spain.

J lost 7 bases, V lost 6 bases, and 6 bases had no gene match. This CDR3 is built from 14 residues. The germline V gene encodes CDR1 LNHDA and CDR2 SQIVND (reference sequence). This clone was seen only a few times. Original analysis: Amplified reference gene primers provided the basis for estimating nucleated cell counts. Sequencing used immunoSEQ multiplex PCR; TCRdb keeps in-frame clones, though not all of them. Clone size and the V and J calls come from that table; the DNA yielded D and trimming. Here the sample spans about 200,000 clones, about 86% being singletons. J is TRBJ2-1 and V is TRBV19, with 10 bases aligning to TRBD2. What was sequenced was peripheral blood. The sequence came from a woman between 50 and 59 years old with acute or convalescent COVID-19. Here the CDR3 DNA reads TGTGCCAGTAGCCTAGCGGGAGTTACTAATGAGCAGTTCTTC. This encodes CASSLAGVTNEQFF. The full variable domain, completed using reference TRBV19 and TRBJ2-1, is DGGITQSPKYLFRKEGQNVTLSCEQNLNHDAMYWYRQDPGQGLRLIYYSQIVNDFQKGDIAEGYSVSREKKESFPLTVTSAQKNPTAFYLCASSLAGVTNEQFFGPGTRLTVL.